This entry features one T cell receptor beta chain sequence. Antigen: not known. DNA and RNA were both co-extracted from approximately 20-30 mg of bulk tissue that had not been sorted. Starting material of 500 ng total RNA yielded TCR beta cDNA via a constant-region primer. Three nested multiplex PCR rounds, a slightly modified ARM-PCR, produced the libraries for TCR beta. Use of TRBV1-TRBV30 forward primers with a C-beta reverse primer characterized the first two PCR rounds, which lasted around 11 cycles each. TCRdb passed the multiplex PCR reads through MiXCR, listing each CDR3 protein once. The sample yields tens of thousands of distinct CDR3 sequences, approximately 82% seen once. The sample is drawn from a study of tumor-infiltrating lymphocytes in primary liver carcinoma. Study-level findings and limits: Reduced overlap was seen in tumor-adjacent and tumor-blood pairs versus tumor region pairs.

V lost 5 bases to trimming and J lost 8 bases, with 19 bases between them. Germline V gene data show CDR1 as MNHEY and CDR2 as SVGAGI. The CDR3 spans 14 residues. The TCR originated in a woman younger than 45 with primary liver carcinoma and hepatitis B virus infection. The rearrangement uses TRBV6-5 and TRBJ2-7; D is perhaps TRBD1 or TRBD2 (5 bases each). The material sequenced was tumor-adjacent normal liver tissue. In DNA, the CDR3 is TGTGCCAGCAGTGTCGGGACCTACCCGCACAAGCAGTACTTC. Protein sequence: CASSVGTYPHKQYF.